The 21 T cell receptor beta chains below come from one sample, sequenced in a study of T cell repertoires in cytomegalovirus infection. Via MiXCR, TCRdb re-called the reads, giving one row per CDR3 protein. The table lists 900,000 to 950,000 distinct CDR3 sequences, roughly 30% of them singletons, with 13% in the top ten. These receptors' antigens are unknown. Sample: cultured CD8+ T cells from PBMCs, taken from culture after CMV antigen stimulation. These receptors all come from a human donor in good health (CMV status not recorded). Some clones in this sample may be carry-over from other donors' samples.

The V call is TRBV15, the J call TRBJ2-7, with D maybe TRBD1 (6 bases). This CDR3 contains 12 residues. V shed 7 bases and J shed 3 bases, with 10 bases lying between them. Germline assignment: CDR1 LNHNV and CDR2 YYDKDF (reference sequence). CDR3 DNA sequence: TGTGCCACCAAGGAACAGGGCTACGAGCAGTACTTC. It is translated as CATKEQGYEQYF.

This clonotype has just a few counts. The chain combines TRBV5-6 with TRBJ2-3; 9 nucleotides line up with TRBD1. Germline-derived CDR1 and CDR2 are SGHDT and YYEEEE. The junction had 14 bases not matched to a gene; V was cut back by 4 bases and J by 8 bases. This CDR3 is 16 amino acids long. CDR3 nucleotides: TGTGCCAGCAGCACACCAGGGACAGGGATATTCGGTACGCAGTATTTT. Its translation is CASSTPGTGIFGTQYF.

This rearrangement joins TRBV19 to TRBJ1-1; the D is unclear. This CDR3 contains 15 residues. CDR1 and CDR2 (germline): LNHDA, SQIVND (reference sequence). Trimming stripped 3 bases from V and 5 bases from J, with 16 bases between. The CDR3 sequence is CASSMRPLRNTEAFF. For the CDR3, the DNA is TGTGCCAGTAGTATGAGGCCCCTCCGGAATACTGAAGCTTTCTTT.

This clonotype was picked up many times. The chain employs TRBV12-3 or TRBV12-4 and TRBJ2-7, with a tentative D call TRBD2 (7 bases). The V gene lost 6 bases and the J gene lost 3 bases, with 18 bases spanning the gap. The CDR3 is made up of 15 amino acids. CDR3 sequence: CASSFGAGASYEQYV. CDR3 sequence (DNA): TGTGCCAGCAGCTTTGGTGCGGGGGCCAGCTACGAGCAGTACGTC.

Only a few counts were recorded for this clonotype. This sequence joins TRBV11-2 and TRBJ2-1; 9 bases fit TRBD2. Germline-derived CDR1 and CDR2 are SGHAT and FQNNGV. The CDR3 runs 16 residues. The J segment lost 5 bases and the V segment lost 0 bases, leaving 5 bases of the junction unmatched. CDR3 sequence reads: CASSLEVRTSDNEQFF. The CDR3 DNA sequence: TGTGCCAGCAGCTTAGAGGTCCGGACTAGCGACAATGAGCAGTTCTTC.

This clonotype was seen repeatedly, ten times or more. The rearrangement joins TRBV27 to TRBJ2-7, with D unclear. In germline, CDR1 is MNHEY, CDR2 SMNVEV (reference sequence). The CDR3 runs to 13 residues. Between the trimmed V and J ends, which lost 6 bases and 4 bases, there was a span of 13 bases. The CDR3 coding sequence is TGTGCCAGCAGCTTCGGGCCATCTTACGAGCAGTACTTC. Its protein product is CASSFGPSYEQYF.

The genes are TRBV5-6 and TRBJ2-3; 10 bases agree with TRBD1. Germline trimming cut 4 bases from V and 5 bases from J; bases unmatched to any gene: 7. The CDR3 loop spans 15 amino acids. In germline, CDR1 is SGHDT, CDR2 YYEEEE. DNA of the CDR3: TGTGCCAGCAGCACGGGACAGGGGAGATTAGATACGCAGTATTTT. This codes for CASSTGQGRLDTQYF.

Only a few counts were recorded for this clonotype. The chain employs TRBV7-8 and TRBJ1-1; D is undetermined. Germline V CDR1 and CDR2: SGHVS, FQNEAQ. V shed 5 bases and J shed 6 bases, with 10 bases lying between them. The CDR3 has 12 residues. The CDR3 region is CASSPVRPEAFF. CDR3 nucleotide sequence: TGTGCCAGCAGCCCCGTTCGTCCTGAAGCTTTCTTT.

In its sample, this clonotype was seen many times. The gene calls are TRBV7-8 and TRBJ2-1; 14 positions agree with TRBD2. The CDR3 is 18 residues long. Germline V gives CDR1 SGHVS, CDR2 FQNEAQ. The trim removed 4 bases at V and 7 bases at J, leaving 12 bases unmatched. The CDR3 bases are TGTGCCAGCAGCTCTGGACTAGCGGGGGGCCCTCTCATGAATGAGCAGTTCTTC. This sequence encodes CASSSGLAGGPLMNEQFF.

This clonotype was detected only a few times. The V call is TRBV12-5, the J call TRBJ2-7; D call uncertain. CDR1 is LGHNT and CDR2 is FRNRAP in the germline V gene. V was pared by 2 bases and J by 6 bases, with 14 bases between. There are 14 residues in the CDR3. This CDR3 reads CASGLKVDGGEQYF. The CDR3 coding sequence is TGTGCTAGTGGTTTGAAGGTTGATGGTGGCGAGCAGTACTTC.

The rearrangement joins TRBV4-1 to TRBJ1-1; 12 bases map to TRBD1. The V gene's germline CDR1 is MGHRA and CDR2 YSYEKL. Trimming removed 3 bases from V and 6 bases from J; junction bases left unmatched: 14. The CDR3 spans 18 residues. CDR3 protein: CASSHPSRDRGRVAEAFF. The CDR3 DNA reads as TGCGCCAGCAGCCACCCTTCCCGGGACAGGGGGCGCGTCGCTGAAGCTTTCTTT.

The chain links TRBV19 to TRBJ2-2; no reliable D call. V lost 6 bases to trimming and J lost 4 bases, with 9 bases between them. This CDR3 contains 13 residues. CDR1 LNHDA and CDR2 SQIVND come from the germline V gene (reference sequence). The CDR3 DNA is TGTGCCAGTAGCCTACAAGTCACCGGGGAGCTGTTTTTT. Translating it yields CASSLQVTGELFF.

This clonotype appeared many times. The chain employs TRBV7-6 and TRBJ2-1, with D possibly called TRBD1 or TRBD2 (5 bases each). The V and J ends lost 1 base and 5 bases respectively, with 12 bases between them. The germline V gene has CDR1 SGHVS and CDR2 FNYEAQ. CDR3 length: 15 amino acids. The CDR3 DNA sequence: TGTGCCAGCAGCTTAGGGTGGGACGTCCACAATGAGCAGTTCTTC. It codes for CASSLGWDVHNEQFF.

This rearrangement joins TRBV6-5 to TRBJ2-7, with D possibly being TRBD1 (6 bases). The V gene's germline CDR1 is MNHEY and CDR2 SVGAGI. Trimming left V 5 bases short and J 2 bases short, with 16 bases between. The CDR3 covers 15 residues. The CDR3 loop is CASSPSHGTTYEQYV. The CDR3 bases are TGTGCCAGCAGTCCTTCTCACGGGACAACCTACGAGCAGTACGTC.

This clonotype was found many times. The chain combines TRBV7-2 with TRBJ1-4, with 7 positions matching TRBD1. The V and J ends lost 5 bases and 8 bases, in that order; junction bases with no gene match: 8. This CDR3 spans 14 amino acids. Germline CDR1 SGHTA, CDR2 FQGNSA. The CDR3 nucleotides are TGTGCCAGCAGCCTGGGGACAGAGAAGGAAAAACTGTTTTTT. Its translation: CASSLGTEKEKLFF. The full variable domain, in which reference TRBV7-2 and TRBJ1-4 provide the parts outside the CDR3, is GAGVSQSPSNKVTEKGKDVELRCDPISGHTALYWYRQSLGQGLEFLIYFQGNSAPDKSGLPSDRFSAERTGGSVSTLTIQRTQQEDSAVYLCASSLGTEKEKLFFGSGTQLSVL.

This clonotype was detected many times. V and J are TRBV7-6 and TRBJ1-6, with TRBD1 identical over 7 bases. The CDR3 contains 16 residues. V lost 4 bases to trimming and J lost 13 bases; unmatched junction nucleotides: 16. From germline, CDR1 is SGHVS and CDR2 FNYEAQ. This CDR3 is CASSSEGWDSWMPLHF. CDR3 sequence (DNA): TGTGCCAGCAGCTCCGAGGGTTGGGACAGTTGGATGCCCCTCCACTTT.

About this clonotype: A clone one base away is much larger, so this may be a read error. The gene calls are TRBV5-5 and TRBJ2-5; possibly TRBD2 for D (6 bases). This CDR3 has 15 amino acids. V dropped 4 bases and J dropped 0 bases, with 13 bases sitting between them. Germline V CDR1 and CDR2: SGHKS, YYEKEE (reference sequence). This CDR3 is CASSLGRGYQETQYF. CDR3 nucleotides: TGTGCCAGCAGCCTAGGACGGGGGTACCAAGAGACCCAGTACTTC.

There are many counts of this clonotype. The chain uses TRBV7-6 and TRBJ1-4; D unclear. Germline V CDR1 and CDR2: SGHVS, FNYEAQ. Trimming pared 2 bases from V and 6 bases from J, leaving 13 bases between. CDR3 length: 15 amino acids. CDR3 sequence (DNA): TGTGCCAGCAGCTTAATTTACAGCCGGGATGAAAAACTGTTTTTT. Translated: CASSLIYSRDEKLFF.

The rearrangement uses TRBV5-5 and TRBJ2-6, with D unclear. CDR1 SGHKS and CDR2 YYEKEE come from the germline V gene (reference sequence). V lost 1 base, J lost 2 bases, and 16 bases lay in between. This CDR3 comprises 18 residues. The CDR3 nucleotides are TGTGCCAGCAGCTTGACTCGACGGGTAGCCCCTGGGGCCAACGTCCTGACTTTC. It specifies CASSLTRRVAPGANVLTF.

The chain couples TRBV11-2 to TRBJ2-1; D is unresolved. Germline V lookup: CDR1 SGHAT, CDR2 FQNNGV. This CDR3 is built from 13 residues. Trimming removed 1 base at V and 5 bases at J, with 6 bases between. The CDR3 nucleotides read TGTGCCAGCAGCTTAGGGTTCGACAATGAGCAGTTCTTC. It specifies CASSLGFDNEQFF.

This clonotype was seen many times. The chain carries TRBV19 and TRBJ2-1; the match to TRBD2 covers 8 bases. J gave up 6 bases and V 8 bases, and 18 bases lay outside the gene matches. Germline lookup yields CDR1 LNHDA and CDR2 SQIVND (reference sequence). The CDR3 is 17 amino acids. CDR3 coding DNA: TGTGCCAGTTGGAAGGGGGTCTCGGGGGGGAATCCCAATGAGCAGTTCTTC. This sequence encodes CASWKGVSGGNPNEQFF.